The entry below describes one T cell receptor beta chain. No antigen is known for it. Libraries were prepared by immunoSEQ multiplex PCR; TCRdb keeps only in-frame clonotypes and omits some of them. Among some 10,000 clones listed, roughly 85% were seen once. The sample is drawn from a study of T cells in localized non-small cell lung cancer. This CDR3 region has 16 residues. Broader study findings: The appearance of a median approximately 57 of the top 100 tumor clones was seen in adjacent lung. Owing to sequencing of a solitary tumor region, heterogeneity cannot be discounted. The study found T cell clonality highest in uninvolved adjacent lung, above tumor.

The sample here was peripheral blood, taken before any cancer treatment. The rearrangement uses TRBV21-1 and TRBJ1-3. TRBV21-1 is termed a pseudogene. This TCR was recovered from a male donor at least 60 years old with stage III lung adenocarcinoma. This chain's CDR3 is CASSKDKASSGNTIYF. CDR3 DNA: TGTGCCAGCAGCAAAGATAAGGCTAGCTCTGGAAACACCATATATTTT.